The rows below give T cell receptor beta chains drawn from one sample of a study of human T cells and chemical hapten exposure. TCRdb itself ran the RACE reads through MiXCR, one entry per CDR3 protein. The sample has a few hundred thousand distinct CDR3 sequences, approximately 7.5% seen once. The sample here was whole blood, taken in connection with sensitization to the hapten diphenylcyclopropenone (DPC). These receptors all stem from a man between 18 and 29 years old with alopecia areata. Some clones in this sample may be carry-over from other donors' samples. The CDR3 runs from the conserved cysteine through the conserved F or W. D genes are given only for firm matches. Not all rows give a size; the values are once, few, many and, for expanded clones, a class.

clone size: many
D gene: NA
CDR3 length: 14
V gene: TRBV29-1
J gene: TRBJ1-4
CDR3 DNA: TGCAGCGGTCGTCGTACCGGGACACCTGAAAAACTGTTTTTT
CDR3 protein: CSGRRTGTPEKLFF

clone size: many
D gene: TRBD2
CDR3 length: 15
V gene: TRBV4-1
J gene: TRBJ2-7
CDR3 DNA: TGCGCCAGCAGCCAGCAGCGGGGCCCGAGCTACGAGCAGTACTTC
CDR3 protein: CASSQQRGPSYEQYF

clone size: many
D gene: NA
CDR3 length: 15
V gene: TRBV7-2
J gene: TRBJ1-5
CDR3 DNA: TGTGCCAGCAGGCGGGGCGGATATAGCAATCAGCCCCAGCATTTT
CDR3 protein: CASRRGGYSNQPQHF

clone size: few
D gene: NA
CDR3 length: 15
V gene: TRBV20-1
J gene: TRBJ2-7
CDR3 DNA: TGCAGTGCTAACCGAGTTCCGGGACACCCTTACGAGCAGTACTTC
CDR3 protein: CSANRVPGHPYEQYF

clone size: many
D gene: NA
CDR3 length: 15
V gene: TRBV28
J gene: TRBJ1-4
CDR3 DNA: TGTGCCAGCAGTCTAGGGGGGACAACTAATGAAAAACTGTTTTTT
CDR3 protein: CASSLGGTTNEKLFF

clone size: few
D gene: NA
CDR3 length: 15
V gene: TRBV12-3/TRBV12-4
J gene: TRBJ2-1
CDR3 DNA: TGTGCCAGCAGTTTGGGAGTAGCCTCCTACAATGAGCAGTTCTTC
CDR3 protein: CASSLGVASYNEQFF

clone size: few
D gene: TRBD1
CDR3 length: 13
V gene: TRBV20-1
J gene: TRBJ2-7
CDR3 DNA: TGCAGTGCTGGAGGACAGGCCACCTACGAGCAGTACTTC
CDR3 protein: CSAGGQATYEQYF

clone size: NA
D gene: NA
CDR3 length: 14
V gene: TRBV29-1
J gene: TRBJ1-2
CDR3 DNA: TGCAGCGTTGAAGATCTAATCCAAGGCTATGGCTACACCTTC
CDR3 protein: CSVEDLIQGYGYTF

clone size: NA
D gene: NA
CDR3 length: 17
V gene: TRBV6-2/TRBV6-3
J gene: TRBJ2-2
CDR3 DNA: TGTGCCAGCAGTCCGACCCAAGACAGGTTGAGGACCGGGGAGCTGTTTTTT
CDR3 protein: CASSPTQDRLRTGELFF

clone size: many
D gene: NA
CDR3 length: 15
V gene: TRBV27
J gene: TRBJ1-4
CDR3 DNA: TGTGCCAGCAGTTTGGGCGGCACCGCGGGCGAAAAACTGTTTTTT
CDR3 protein: CASSLGGTAGEKLFF

clone size: many
D gene: NA
CDR3 length: 10
V gene: TRBV29-1
J gene: TRBJ1-1
CDR3 DNA: TGCAGCGTTGTCCGGGATGAAGCTTTCTTT
CDR3 protein: CSVVRDEAFF

clone size: many
D gene: NA
CDR3 length: 14
V gene: TRBV4-3
J gene: TRBJ1-4
CDR3 DNA: TGCGCCAGCAGCCAAGGTTCAGCTAATGAAAAACTGTTTTTT
CDR3 protein: CASSQGSANEKLFF

clone size: few
D gene: TRBD2
CDR3 length: 14
V gene: TRBV24-1
J gene: TRBJ2-7
CDR3 DNA: TGTGCCACCAGTCCGGCAGGGACTACCTACGAGCAGTACTTC
CDR3 protein: CATSPAGTTYEQYF

clone size: NA
D gene: NA
CDR3 length: 15
V gene: TRBV25-1
J gene: TRBJ1-1
CDR3 DNA: TGTGCCAGCAGTGAACATGGACAGTCGAACACTGAAGCTTTCTTT
CDR3 protein: CASSEHGQSNTEAFF

clone size: few
D gene: TRBD2
CDR3 length: 15
V gene: TRBV4-1
J gene: TRBJ2-4
CDR3 DNA: TGCGCCAGCAGCCAATTGGGACTAGCGATAAACATTCAGTACTTC
CDR3 protein: CASSQLGLAINIQYF

clone size: few
D gene: TRBD2
CDR3 length: 13
V gene: TRBV15
J gene: TRBJ2-3
CDR3 DNA: TGTGCCACGACCGGGGGGTTTGCAGATACGCAGTATTTT
CDR3 protein: CATTGGFADTQYF

clone size: many
D gene: NA
CDR3 length: 15
V gene: TRBV14
J gene: TRBJ1-5
CDR3 DNA: TGTGCCAGCAGCCAAGGTCAGGGCCCCAATCAGCCCCAGCATTTT
CDR3 protein: CASSQGQGPNQPQHF

clone size: few
D gene: NA
CDR3 length: 12
V gene: TRBV5-1
J gene: TRBJ2-1
CDR3 DNA: TGCGCCAGCAACTATCCCAACCCCGAGCAGTTCTTC
CDR3 protein: CASNYPNPEQFF

clone size: few
D gene: NA
CDR3 length: 14
V gene: TRBV24-1
J gene: TRBJ1-1
CDR3 DNA: TGTGCCACCAGTGATTCTACAGGGATCACTGAAGCTTTCTTT
CDR3 protein: CATSDSTGITEAFF

clone size: NA
D gene: NA
CDR3 length: 12
V gene: TRBV3-1
J gene: TRBJ1-2
CDR3 DNA: TGTGCCAGCAGCCAAGAAGGGGGAGGCTACACCTTC
CDR3 protein: CASSQEGGGYTF

clone size: NA
D gene: TRBD1
CDR3 length: 17
V gene: TRBV12-3/TRBV12-4
J gene: TRBJ2-6
CDR3 DNA: TGTGCCAGCAGGCATTCGGGACAGGGGGCTGGGGCCAACGTCCTGACTTTC
CDR3 protein: CASRHSGQGAGANVLTF

clone size: NA
D gene: NA
CDR3 length: 16
V gene: TRBV7-9
J gene: TRBJ2-3
CDR3 DNA: TGTGCCAGCAGCTATGGGCCGGGACTTGCCACAGATACGCAGTATTTT
CDR3 protein: CASSYGPGLATDTQYF

clone size: few
D gene: NA
CDR3 length: 15
V gene: TRBV4-2
J gene: TRBJ1-3
CDR3 DNA: TGTGCCAGCAGCCGCTCGATCGACTCTGGAAACACCATATATTTT
CDR3 protein: CASSRSIDSGNTIYF

clone size: many
D gene: TRBD2
CDR3 length: 16
V gene: TRBV7-9
J gene: TRBJ2-4
CDR3 DNA: TGTGCCAGCAGCTTGATTAGCGGGGGGCCGAGGAACATTCAGTACTTC
CDR3 protein: CASSLISGGPRNIQYF

clone size: NA
D gene: NA
CDR3 length: 16
V gene: TRBV5-1
J gene: TRBJ2-7
CDR3 DNA: TGCGCCAGCAGCCCCCCAGCGGCACGGGTAAAATACGAGCAGTACTTC
CDR3 protein: CASSPPAARVKYEQYF

clone size: many
D gene: TRBD1
CDR3 length: 15
V gene: TRBV7-9
J gene: TRBJ2-2
CDR3 DNA: TGTGCCAGCAGCTCGGGGACAGGGATTCCCGGGGAGCTGTTTTTT
CDR3 protein: CASSSGTGIPGELFF

clone size: NA
D gene: TRBD2
CDR3 length: 16
V gene: TRBV6-6
J gene: TRBJ2-7
CDR3 DNA: TGTGCCAGCAGCCGCGGACTAGCGGGTCGGTCCTACGAGCAGTACTTC
CDR3 protein: CASSRGLAGRSYEQYF

clone size: many
D gene: NA
CDR3 length: 15
V gene: TRBV29-1
J gene: TRBJ1-4
CDR3 DNA: TGCAGCGTTAGGACCAACAGGGACCCCTATGAAAAACTGTTTTTT
CDR3 protein: CSVRTNRDPYEKLFF

clone size: NA
D gene: NA
CDR3 length: 15
V gene: TRBV10-2
J gene: TRBJ2-2
CDR3 DNA: TGCGCCAGCAGTGCAGGGAGGGGGTACACCGGGGAGCTGTTTTTT
CDR3 protein: CASSAGRGYTGELFF

clone size: few
D gene: TRBD2
CDR3 length: 16
V gene: TRBV10-3
J gene: TRBJ2-3
CDR3 DNA: TGTGCCATCAGTGAGAAACTAGCGGGGAGGAGAGATACGCAGTATTTT
CDR3 protein: CAISEKLAGRRDTQYF